This T cell receptor (beta chain) is drawn from a study of OX40 agonist ivuxolimab in advanced cancers. Clones were read by immunoSEQ multiplex PCR, and TCRdb kept only the in-frame ones, dropping some. The sample lists roughly 86,000 clones; around 91% were seen once. There are 15 residues in the CDR3. V was trimmed by 6 bases and J by 1 base, leaving 15 bases between them. Germline values: CDR1 SNHLY, CDR2 FYNNEI. This receptor was taken from an adult with an advanced solid tumor such as melanoma, head and neck, liver or kidney cancer. V and J are TRBV2 and TRBJ1-1; D is possibly TRBD1 (6 bases). Material: CD4+ or CD8+ T cells sorted from blood, obtained in a trial of the OX40 agonist ivuxolimab. CDR3: CASSSQGSTNTEAFF. DNA of the CDR3: TGTGCCAGCAGCTCGCAGGGGTCTACGAACACTGAAGCTTTCTTT.